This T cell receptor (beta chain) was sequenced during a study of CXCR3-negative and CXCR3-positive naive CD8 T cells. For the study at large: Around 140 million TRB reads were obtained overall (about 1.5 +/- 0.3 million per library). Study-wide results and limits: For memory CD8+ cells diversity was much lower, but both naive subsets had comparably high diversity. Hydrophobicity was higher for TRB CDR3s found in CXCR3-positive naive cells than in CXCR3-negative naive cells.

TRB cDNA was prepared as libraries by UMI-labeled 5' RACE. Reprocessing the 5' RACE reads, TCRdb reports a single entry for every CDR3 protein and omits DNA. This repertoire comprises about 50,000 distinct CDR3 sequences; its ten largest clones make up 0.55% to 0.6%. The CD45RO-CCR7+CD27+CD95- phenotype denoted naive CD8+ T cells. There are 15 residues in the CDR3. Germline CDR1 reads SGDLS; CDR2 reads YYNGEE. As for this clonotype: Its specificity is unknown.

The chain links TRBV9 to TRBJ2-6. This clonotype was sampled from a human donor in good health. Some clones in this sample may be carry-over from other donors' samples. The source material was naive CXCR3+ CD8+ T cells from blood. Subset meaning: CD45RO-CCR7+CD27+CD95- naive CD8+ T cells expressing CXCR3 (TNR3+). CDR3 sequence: CASSVDGGGANVLTF.